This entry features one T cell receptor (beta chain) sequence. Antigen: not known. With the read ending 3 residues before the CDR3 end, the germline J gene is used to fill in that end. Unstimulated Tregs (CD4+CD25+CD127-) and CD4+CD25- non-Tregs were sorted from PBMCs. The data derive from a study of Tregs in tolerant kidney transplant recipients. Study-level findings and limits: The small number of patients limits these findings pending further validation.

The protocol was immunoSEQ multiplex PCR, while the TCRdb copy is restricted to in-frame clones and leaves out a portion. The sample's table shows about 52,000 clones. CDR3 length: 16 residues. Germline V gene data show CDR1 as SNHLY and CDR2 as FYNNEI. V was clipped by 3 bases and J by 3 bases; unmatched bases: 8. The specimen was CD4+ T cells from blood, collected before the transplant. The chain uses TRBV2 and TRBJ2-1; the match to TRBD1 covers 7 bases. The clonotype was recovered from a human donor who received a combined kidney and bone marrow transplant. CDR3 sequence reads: CASSEYKGQIYNEQFF. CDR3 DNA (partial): TGTGCCAGCAGTGAGTATAAGGGACAGATCTACAATGAG.